This TCR beta chain was found in a study of T cells in Graves' hyperthyroidism and ophthalmopathy. This clonotype was observed a handful of times. Amplification yielded TCR beta CDR3 regions, with RNA transcripts as the source. The HTBI primer set served for first-round RT-PCR of the TCR CDR3. Using its own MiXCR run on the multiplex PCR reads, TCRdb lists one record per CDR3 protein. The sample contains 500,000 to 600,000 distinct CDR3 sequences, 15% to 20% of which appear only once. The CDR3 runs to 13 residues. CDR1 and CDR2 from the germline V gene are LGHDT and YNNKEL (reference sequence). V was pared by 1 base and J by 3 bases, with 4 bases between.

The TCR sequence derives from a woman under 30 with Graves' hyperthyroidism. The sequenced sample consisted of blood. The chain joins TRBV3-1 to TRBJ1-3; D uncertain. The CDR3 nucleotides read TGTGCCAGCAGCCAAGTGGGTGGAAACACCATATATTTT. Residues: CASSQVGGNTIYF.